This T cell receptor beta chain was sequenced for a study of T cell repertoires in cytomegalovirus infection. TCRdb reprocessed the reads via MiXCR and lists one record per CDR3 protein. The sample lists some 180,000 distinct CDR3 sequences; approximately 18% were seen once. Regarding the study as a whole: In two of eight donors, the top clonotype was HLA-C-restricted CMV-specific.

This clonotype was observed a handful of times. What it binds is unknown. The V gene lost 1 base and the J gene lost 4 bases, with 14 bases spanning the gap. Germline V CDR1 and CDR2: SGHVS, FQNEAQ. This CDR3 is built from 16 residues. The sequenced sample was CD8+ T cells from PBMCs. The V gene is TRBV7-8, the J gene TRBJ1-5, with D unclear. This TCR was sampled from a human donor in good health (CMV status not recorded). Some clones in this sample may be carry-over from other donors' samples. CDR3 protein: CASSLVRTWVNQPQHF. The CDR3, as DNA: TGTGCCAGCAGCTTAGTCCGGACCTGGGTTAATCAGCCCCAGCATTTT.